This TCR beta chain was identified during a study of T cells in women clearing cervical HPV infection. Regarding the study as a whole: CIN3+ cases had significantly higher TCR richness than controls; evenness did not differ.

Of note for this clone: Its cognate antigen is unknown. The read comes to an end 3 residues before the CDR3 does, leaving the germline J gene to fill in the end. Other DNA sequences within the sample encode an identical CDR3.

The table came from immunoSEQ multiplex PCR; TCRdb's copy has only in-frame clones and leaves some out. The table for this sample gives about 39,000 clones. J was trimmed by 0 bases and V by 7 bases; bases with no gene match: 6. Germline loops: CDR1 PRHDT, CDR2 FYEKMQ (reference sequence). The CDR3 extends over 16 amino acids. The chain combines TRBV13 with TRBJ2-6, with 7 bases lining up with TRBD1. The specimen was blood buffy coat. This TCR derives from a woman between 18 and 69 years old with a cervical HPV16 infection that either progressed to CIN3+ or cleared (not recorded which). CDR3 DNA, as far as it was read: TGTGCCAGCACCGGGACAGAGTTCTCTGGGGCCAACGTC. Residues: CASTGTEFSGANV. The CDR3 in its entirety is CASTGTEFSGANVLTF.